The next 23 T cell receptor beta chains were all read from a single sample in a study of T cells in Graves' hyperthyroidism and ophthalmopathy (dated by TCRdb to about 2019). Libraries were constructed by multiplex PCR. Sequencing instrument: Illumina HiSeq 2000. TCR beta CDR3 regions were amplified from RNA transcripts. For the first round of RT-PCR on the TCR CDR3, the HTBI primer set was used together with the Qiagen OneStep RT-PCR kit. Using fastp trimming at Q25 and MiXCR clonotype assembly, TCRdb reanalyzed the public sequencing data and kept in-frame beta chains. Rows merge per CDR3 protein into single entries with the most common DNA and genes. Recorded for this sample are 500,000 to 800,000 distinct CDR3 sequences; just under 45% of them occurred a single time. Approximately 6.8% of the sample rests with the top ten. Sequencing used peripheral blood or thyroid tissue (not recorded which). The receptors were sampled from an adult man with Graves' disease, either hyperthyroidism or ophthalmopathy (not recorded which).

This CDR3 reads CASSLDTGRGTEKLFF. CDR3 in DNA: TGTGCCAGCAGCTTGGATACAGGGCGGGGTACTGAAAAACTGTTTTTT. The chain is built from TRBV7-9 and TRBJ1-4, with D perhaps matching TRBD1 (6 bases). The CDR3 consists of 16 residues. Germline V CDR1 and CDR2: SEHNR, FQNEAQ (reference sequence). Trimming stripped 3 bases from V and 7 bases from J, with 18 bases between.

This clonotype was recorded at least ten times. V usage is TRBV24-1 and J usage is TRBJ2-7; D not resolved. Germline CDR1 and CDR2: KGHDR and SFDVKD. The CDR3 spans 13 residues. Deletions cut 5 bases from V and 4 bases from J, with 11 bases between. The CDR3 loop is CATSAESAYEQYF. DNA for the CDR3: TGTGCCACCAGTGCCGAGTCGGCGTACGAGCAGTACTTC.

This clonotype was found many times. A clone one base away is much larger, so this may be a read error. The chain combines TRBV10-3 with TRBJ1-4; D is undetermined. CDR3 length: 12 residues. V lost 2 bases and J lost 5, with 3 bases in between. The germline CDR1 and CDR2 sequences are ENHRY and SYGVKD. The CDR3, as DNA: TGTGCCATCAGTGAGGGGAATGAAAAACTGTTTTTT. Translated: CAISEGNEKLFF.

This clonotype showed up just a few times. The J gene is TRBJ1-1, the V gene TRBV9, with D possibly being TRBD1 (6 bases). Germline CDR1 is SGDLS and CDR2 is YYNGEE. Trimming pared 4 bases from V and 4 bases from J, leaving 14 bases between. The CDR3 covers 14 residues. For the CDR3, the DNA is TGTGCCAGCAGCTTTAACTACAGGGCCACTGAAGCTTTCTTT. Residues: CASSFNYRATEAFF.

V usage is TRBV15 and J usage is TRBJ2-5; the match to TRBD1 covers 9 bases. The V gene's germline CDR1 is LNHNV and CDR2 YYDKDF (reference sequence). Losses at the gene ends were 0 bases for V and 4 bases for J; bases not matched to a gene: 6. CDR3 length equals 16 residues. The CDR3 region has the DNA TGTGCCACCAGCAGAGATCAGGGACAGGGAGGAGAGACCCAGTACTTC. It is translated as CATSRDQGQGGETQYF.

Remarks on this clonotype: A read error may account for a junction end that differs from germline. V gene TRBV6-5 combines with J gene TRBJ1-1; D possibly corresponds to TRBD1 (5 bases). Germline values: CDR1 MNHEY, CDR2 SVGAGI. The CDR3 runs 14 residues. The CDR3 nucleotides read TGTGCCATCAGTTACTCGGGGGTTAACACTGAAGCTTTCTTT. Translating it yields CAISYSGVNTEAFF.

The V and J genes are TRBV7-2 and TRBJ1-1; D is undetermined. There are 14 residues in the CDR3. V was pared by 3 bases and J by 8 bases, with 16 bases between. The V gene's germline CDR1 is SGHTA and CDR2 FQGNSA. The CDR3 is CASSFKAFLSEAFF. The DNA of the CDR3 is TGTGCCAGCAGCTTCAAGGCCTTCCTTTCGGAAGCTTTCTTT.

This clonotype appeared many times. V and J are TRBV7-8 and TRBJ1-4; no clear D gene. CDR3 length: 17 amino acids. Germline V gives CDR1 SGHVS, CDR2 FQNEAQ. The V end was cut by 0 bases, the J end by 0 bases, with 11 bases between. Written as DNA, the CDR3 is TGTGCCAGCAGCTTAGCGGTGATCCGGGCAACTAATGAAAAACTGTTTTTT. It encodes CASSLAVIRATNEKLFF.

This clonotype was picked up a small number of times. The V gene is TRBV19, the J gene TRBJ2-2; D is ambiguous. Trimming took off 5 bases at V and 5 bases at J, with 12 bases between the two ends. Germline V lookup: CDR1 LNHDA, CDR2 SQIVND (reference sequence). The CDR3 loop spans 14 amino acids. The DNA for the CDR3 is TGTGCCAGTAGTGTAGCCTCGAGGACCGGGGAGCTGTTTTTT. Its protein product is CASSVASRTGELFF.

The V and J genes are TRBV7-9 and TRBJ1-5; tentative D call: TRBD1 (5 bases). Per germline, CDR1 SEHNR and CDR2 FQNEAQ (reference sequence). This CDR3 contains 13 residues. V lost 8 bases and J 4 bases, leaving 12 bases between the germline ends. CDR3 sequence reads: CASFRGDNQPQHF. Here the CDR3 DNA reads TGTGCCAGCTTTCGGGGGGATAATCAGCCCCAGCATTTT.

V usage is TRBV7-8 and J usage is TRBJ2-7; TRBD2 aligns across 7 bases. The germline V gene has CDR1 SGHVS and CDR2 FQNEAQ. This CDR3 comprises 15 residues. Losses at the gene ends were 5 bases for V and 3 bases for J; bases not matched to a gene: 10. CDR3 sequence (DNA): TGTGCCAGCAGCGGGGGAGGGGACCCGATCTACGAGCAGTACTTC. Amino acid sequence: CASSGGGDPIYEQYF.

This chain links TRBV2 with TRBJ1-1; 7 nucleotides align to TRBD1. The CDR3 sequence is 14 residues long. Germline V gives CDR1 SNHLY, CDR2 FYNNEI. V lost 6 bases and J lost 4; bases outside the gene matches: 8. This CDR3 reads CASSPTTGTTEAFF. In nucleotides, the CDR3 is TGTGCCAGCAGCCCGACGACAGGGACCACTGAAGCTTTCTTT.

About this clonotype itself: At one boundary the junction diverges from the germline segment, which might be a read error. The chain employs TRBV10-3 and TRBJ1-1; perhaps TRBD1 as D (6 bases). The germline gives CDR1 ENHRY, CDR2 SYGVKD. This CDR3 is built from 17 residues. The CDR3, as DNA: TGTGCCAGCAGTTACCCGGGAGGGGGGACGGATAACACTGAAGCTTTCTTT. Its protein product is CASSYPGGGTDNTEAFF.

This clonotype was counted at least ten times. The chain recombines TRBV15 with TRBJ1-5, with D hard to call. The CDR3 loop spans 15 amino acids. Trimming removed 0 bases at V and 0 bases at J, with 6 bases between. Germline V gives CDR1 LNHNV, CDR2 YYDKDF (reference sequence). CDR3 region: CATSRDTNSNQPQHF. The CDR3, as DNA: TGTGCCACCAGCAGAGACACCAATAGCAATCAGCCCCAGCATTTT.

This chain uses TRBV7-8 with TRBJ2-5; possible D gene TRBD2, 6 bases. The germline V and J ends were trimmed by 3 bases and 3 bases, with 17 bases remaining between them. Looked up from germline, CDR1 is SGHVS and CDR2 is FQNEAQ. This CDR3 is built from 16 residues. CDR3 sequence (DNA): TGTGCCAGCAGCTTTTTTCAGGAGGGGCAAGAAGAGACCCAGTACTTC. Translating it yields CASSFFQEGQEETQYF.

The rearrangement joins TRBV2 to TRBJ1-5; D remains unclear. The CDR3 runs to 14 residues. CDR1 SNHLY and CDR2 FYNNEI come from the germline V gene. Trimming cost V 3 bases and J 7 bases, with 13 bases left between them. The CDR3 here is CASSDGGLEQPQHF. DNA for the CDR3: TGTGCCAGCAGTGATGGAGGGCTCGAGCAGCCCCAGCATTTT.

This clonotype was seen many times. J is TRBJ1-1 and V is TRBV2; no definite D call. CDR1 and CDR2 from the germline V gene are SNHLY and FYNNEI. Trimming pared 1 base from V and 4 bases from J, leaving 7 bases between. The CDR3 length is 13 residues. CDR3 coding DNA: TGTGCCAGCAGTGAAGGCAGGACCACTGAAGCTTTCTTT. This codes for CASSEGRTTEAFF.

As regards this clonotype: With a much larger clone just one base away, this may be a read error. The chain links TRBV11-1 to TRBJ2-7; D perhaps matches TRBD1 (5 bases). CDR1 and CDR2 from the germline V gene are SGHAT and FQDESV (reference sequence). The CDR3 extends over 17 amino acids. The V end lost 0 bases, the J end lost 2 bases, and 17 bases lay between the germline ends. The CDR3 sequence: CASSLATGLLSPYEQYF. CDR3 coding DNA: TGTGCCAGCAGCTTAGCTACAGGTCTTCTTAGCCCCTACGAGCAGTACTTC.

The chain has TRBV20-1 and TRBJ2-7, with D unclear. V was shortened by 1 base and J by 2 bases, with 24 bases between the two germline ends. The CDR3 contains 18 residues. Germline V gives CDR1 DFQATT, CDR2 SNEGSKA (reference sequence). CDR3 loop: CSARVAGRNAFKTYEQYF. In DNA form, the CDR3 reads TGCAGTGCTAGAGTAGCTGGACGGAACGCTTTTAAAACCTACGAGCAGTACTTC.

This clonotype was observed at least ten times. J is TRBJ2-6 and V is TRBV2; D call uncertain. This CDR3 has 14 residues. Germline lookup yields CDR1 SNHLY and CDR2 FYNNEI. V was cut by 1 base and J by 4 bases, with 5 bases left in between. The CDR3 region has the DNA TGTGCCAGCAGTGAAGGAACCGGGGCCAACGTCCTGACTTTC. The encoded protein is CASSEGTGANVLTF.

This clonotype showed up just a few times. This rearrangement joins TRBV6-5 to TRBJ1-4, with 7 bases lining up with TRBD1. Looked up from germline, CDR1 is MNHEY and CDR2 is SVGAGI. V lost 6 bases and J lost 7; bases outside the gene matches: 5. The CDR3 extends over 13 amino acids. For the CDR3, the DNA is TGTGCCAGCAGGGCGCACAGGGGTGAAAAACTGTTTTTT. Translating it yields CASRAHRGEKLFF.

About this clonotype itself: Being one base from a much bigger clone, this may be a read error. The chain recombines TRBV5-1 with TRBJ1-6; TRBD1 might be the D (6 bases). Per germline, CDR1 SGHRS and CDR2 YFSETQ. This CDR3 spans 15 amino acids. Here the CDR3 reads CAGSLGVGGDSPLHF. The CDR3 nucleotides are TGCGCCGGCAGCTTGGGGGTCGGGGGCGATTCACCCCTCCACTTT.

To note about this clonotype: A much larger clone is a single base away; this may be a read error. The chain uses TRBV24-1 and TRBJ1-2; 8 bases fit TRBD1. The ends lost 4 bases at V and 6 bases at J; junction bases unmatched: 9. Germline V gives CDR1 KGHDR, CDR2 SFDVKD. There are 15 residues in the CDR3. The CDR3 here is CATSESGQVRHGYTF. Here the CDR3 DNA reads TGTGCCACCAGTGAATCGGGACAGGTCCGGCATGGCTACACCTTC.